This entry features one T cell receptor beta chain sequence. The antigen remains undetermined. The source of the sample is a study of blood T cells in healthy people across ages. The study, taken as a whole, reports: Both higher diversity and more naive CD4+ cells marked long-lived donors when set against aged donors.

Next came a second PCR, run for about 7 to 12 cycles, which used a sample-barcoded 5' primer along with a J-beta primer mix. With 12 random nucleotides, a template-switch adaptor tagged each individual cDNA molecule. MiXCR was run by TCRdb on the 5' RACE reads, yielding one entry per CDR3 protein. The sample shows nearly 1 million distinct CDR3 sequences, roughly 51% of them seen only once. Each donor was a healthy Caucasian individual from Russia, aged about 6 to 90. Each donor's blood draw was roughly 9.8 milliliters of peripheral blood. The V and J ends lost 4 bases and 3 bases, in that order; junction bases with no gene match: 5. Per germline, CDR1 MGHRA and CDR2 YSYEKL. The CDR3 spans 15 residues.

The rearrangement joins TRBV4-1 to TRBJ2-7; 11 bases line up with TRBD2. The receptor comes from a woman between 55 and 75 years old in good health. The sequenced sample was blood. CDR3 nucleotide sequence: TGCGCCAGCAGCCTCACTAGCGGGAGTATCTACGAGCAGTACTTC. It encodes CASSLTSGSIYEQYF.